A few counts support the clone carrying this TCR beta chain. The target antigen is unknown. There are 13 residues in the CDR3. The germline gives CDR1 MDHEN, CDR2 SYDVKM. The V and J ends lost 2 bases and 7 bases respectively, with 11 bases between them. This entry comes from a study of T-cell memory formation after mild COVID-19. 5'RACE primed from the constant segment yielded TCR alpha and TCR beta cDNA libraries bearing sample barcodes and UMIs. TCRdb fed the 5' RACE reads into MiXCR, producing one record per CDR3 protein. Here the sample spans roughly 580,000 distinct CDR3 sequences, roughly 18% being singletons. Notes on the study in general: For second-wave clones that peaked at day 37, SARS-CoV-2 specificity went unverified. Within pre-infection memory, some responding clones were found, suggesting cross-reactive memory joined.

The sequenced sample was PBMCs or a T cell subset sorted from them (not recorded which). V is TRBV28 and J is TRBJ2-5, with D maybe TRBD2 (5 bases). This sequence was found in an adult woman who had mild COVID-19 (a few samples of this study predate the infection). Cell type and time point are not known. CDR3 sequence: CASSLPGLVTQYF. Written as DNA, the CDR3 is TGTGCCAGCAGTTTACCGGGGTTGGTGACCCAGTACTTC.